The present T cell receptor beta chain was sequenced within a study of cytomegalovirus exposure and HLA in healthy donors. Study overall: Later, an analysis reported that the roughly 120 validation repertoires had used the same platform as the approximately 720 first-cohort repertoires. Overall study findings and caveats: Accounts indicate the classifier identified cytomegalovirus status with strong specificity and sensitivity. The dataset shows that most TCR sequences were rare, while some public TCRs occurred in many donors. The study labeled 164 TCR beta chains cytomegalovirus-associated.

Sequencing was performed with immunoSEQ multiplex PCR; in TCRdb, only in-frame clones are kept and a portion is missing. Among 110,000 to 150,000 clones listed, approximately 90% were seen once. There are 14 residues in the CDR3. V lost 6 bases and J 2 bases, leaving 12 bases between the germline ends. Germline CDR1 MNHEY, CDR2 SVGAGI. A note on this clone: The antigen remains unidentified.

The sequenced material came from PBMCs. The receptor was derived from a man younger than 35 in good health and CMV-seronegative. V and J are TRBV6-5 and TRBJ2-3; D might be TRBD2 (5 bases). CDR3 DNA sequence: TGTGCCAGCAGCCTGAGCGGTTTCACAGATACGCAGTATTTT. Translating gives CASSLSGFTDTQYF.